Following are 2 T cell receptor beta chains from one sample sequenced in a study of blood T cell repertoires in COVID-19. Libraries were prepared by immunoSEQ multiplex PCR; TCRdb keeps only in-frame clonotypes and omits some of them. Altogether about 230,000 clones are present, around 83% being singletons, with the ten largest covering 6% to 9.5%. Source material: peripheral blood. These receptors were obtained from a woman in her forties or fifties with acute or convalescent COVID-19.

The gene calls are TRBV3-1 (or the pseudogene TRBV3-2) and TRBJ1-1; D gene uncertain. The CDR3 contains 11 residues. Trimming stripped 3 bases from V and 6 bases from J, with 5 bases between. The germline gives CDR1 LGHDT, CDR2 YNNKEL (reference sequence). The CDR3 DNA is TGTGCCAGCAGCCAGGGAGCTGAAGCTTTCTTT. Its translation: CASSQGAEAFF.

The sample holds a few counts of this clone. The chain carries TRBV7-2 and TRBJ2-7; 11 nucleotides match TRBD2. Germline assignment: CDR1 SGHTA and CDR2 FQGNSA. The V gene end was trimmed by 4 bases and the J gene end by 6 bases; junction bases not matched to a gene: 5. The CDR3 length is 14 residues. The CDR3 region is CASSSGLAGSEQYF. The CDR3 bases are TGTGCCAGCAGCTCAGGACTAGCGGGCAGCGAGCAGTACTTC. The full variable domain, completed using reference TRBV7-2 and TRBJ2-7, is GAGVSQSPSNKVTEKGKDVELRCDPISGHTALYWYRQSLGQGLEFLIYFQGNSAPDKSGLPSDRFSAERTGGSVSTLTIQRTQQEDSAVYLCASSSGLAGSEQYFGPGTRLTVT.